The rows below give T cell receptor beta chains drawn from one sample of a study of blood T cell repertoires in COVID-19. Clones were sequenced by immunoSEQ multiplex PCR, and TCRdb holds only the in-frame ones, with some missing. The table shows around 220,000 clones, with about 86% occurring only once. The sequencing sample was made of peripheral blood. These receptors originate from a woman aged 45 to 65 with COVID-19, enrolled during active disease. The CDR3 runs from the conserved cysteine through the conserved F or W. The order of the fields is CDR3 length, J gene, clone size, D gene, V gene, CDR3 protein, CDR3 DNA. A D gene is named only where the DNA matches it firmly. Clone size is shown for a subset of rows, as once, few, many or a class of expanded clone.

>14|TRBJ1-6|.|.|TRBV27
CASSTGINNSPLHF
TGTGCCAGCAGTACGGGAATCAATAATTCACCCCTCCACTTT
>16|TRBJ2-1|.|.|TRBV14
CASSPLQGGTSNEQFF
TGTGCCAGCAGCCCTCTCCAGGGAGGAACGAGCAATGAGCAGTTCTTC
>14|TRBJ1-6|.|.|TRBV30
CAWSVARGESPLHF
TGTGCCTGGAGTGTAGCCAGGGGTGAATCACCCCTCCACTTT
>14|TRBJ2-5|.|TRBD1|TRBV6-5
CASYPGTGIETQYF
TGTGCCAGCTATCCCGGGACAGGGATAGAGACCCAGTACTTC
>11|TRBJ1-2|.|.|TRBV23-1
CASKGSGVYTF
TGCGCCAGCAAAGGTTCAGGGGTCTACACCTTC
>15|TRBJ1-6|.|TRBD1|TRBV9
CASSVDRGWNSPLHF
TGTGCCAGCAGCGTAGACAGGGGTTGGAATTCACCCCTCCACTTT
>15|TRBJ1-6|.|.|TRBV15
CATSRELGGGSPLHF
TGTGCCACCAGCAGAGAGCTTGGCGGGGGTTCACCCCTCCACTTT
>15|TRBJ2-5|few|TRBD2|TRBV2
CASSLGAGGGETQYF
TGTGCCAGCAGTCTCGGAGCGGGGGGTGGAGAGACCCAGTACTTC
>13|TRBJ2-3|.|.|TRBV11-2
CASSLEGPDTQYF
TGTGCCAGCAGCTTAGAGGGCCCAGATACGCAGTATTTT
>17|TRBJ1-1|.|.|TRBV21-1
CASSKGSLRGRRTEAFF
TGTGCCAGCAGCAAAGGGAGCCTCAGGGGGCGGAGGACTGAAGCTTTCTTT
>19|TRBJ2-6|.|TRBD1|TRBV3-1/TRBV3-2
CASSHPGQALESGANVLTF
TGTGCCAGCAGCCACCCCGGACAGGCTTTAGAGTCTGGGGCCAACGTCCTGACTTTC
>14|TRBJ1-4|.|TRBD1|TRBV7-2
CASSSGQGNEKLFF
TGTGCCAGCAGCTCGGGACAGGGAAATGAAAAACTGTTTTTT
>14|TRBJ2-5|.|.|TRBV28
CASSPRRGRETQYF
TGTGCCAGCAGTCCCAGGAGGGGGCGGGAGACCCAGTACTTC
>16|TRBJ1-1|.|.|TRBV4-1
CASSQGLQGADTEAFF
TGCGCCAGCAGCCAAGGATTACAGGGTGCGGACACTGAAGCTTTCTTT
>16|TRBJ1-3|.|.|TRBV30
CAWSVVTDFSGNTIYF
TGTGCCTGGAGTGTAGTTACGGACTTCTCTGGAAACACCATATATTTT
>13|TRBJ1-1|few|TRBD1|TRBV7-2
CASSRDSYTEAFF
TGTGCCAGCAGCCGGGACAGCTACACTGAAGCTTTCTTT